These 32 T cell receptor beta chains were all obtained from the same sample, sequenced in a study of blood T cells in healthy people across ages. Primed by a sample-barcoded 5' primer and a J-beta primer mix, a second PCR proceeded for roughly 6 to 12 cycles. TCRdb analysed the 5' RACE reads with MiXCR anew, one entry per CDR3 protein. The sample consists of 1.4 million or so distinct CDR3 sequences, approximately 39% of them appearing once. Sequencing was carried out using blood. The source of these receptors is a woman aged 18 to 35 in good health.

The CDR3 loop reads CASSALAGARNEQFF. The CDR3 coding sequence is TGTGCCAGCAGTGCACTAGCGGGGGCTAGGAATGAGCAGTTCTTC. V usage is TRBV6-2 or TRBV6-3 and J usage is TRBJ2-1; TRBD2 agrees at 11 bases. The CDR3 runs 15 residues. Germline values: CDR1 MNHEY, CDR2 SVGEGT. V was pared by 5 bases and J by 7 bases, with 7 bases of the junction left unmatched.

The chain employs TRBV2 and TRBJ2-3; D call uncertain. V was trimmed by 8 bases and J by 4 bases, leaving 10 bases between them. CDR3 length: 12 amino acids. The germline V gene has CDR1 SNHLY and CDR2 FYNNEI. CDR3: CASRLGSDTQYF. CDR3 nucleotides: TGTGCCAGCCGTCTTGGATCAGATACGCAGTATTTT.

The chain combines TRBV20-1 with TRBJ1-1; maybe TRBD1 (5 bases). CDR1 and CDR2 from the germline V gene are DFQATT and SNEGSKA (reference sequence). V lost 0 bases, J lost 3 bases, and 17 bases lay in between. The CDR3 consists of 16 residues. CDR3 sequence reads: CSARDGRRPGDTEAFF. The DNA for the CDR3 is TGCAGTGCTAGAGATGGGCGGCGTCCGGGGGACACTGAAGCTTTCTTT.

This sequence joins TRBV7-2 and TRBJ1-3; D gene ambiguous. Trimming took off 3 bases at V and 4 bases at J, with 7 bases between the two ends. From germline, CDR1 is SGHTA and CDR2 FQGNSA. The CDR3 has 13 residues. This chain's CDR3 is CASSFPTGNTIYF. The CDR3 nucleotides are TGTGCCAGCAGCTTCCCGACAGGAAACACCATATATTTT.

The chain combines TRBV30 with TRBJ2-1, with TRBD2 identical over 8 bases. This CDR3 spans 14 amino acids. J lost 4 bases, V lost 2 bases, and 4 bases had no gene match. The V gene's germline CDR1 is GTSNPN and CDR2 SVGIG (reference sequence). As DNA, the CDR3 is TGTGCCTGGAGTCGGGGGGGGGCGTACAATGAGCAGTTCTTC. It specifies CAWSRGGAYNEQFF.

The V call is TRBV7-2, the J call TRBJ2-1; 10 bases are shared with TRBD2. Germline values: CDR1 SGHTA, CDR2 FQGNSA. The CDR3 extends over 15 amino acids. The V and J ends lost 4 bases and 7 bases, in that order; junction bases with no gene match: 7. This chain's CDR3 is CASSWGSGGINEQFF. The DNA of the CDR3 is TGTGCCAGCAGCTGGGGTAGCGGGGGGATAAATGAGCAGTTCTTC.

The rearrangement uses TRBV9 and TRBJ2-1; 7 bases line up with TRBD1. Germline lookup yields CDR1 SGDLS and CDR2 YYNGEE. There are 15 residues in the CDR3. J gave up 7 bases and V 0 bases, and 7 bases lay outside the gene matches. CDR3 region: CASSVEAGGKNEQFF. For the CDR3, the DNA is TGTGCCAGCAGCGTAGAAGCAGGGGGAAAAAATGAGCAGTTCTTC.

This chain connects TRBV20-1 to TRBJ1-1, with TRBD1 matching over 9 bases. V was pared by 5 bases and J by 11 bases, with 6 bases of the junction left unmatched. Germline V CDR1 and CDR2: DFQATT, SNEGSKA (reference sequence). The CDR3 runs to 11 residues. The CDR3 loop is CSAWGDREAFF. The CDR3 nucleotides read TGCAGTGCTTGGGGGGACAGGGAGGCTTTCTTT.

The chain links TRBV15 to TRBJ2-7; D remains unclear. This CDR3 spans 14 amino acids. Trimming removed 5 bases from V and 0 bases from J, with 11 bases in between. Per the germline V gene, CDR1 is LNHNV and CDR2 is YYDKDF (reference sequence). The CDR3 sequence is CATSYRPSSYEQYF. The CDR3, as DNA: TGTGCCACCAGCTACCGACCAAGCTCCTACGAGCAGTACTTC.

This clonotype was picked up a small number of times. This chain joins TRBV20-1 and TRBJ2-1; no definite D call. V shed 5 bases and J shed 0 bases, with 14 bases lying between them. Germline assignment: CDR1 DFQATT and CDR2 SNEGSKA (reference sequence). The CDR3 spans 15 residues. CDR3 sequence reads: CSAETTTFSYNEQFF. The CDR3 region has the DNA TGCAGTGCTGAGACAACTACCTTCTCCTACAATGAGCAGTTCTTC.

The V call is TRBV28, the J call TRBJ2-7; perhaps TRBD2 as D (7 bases). Germline-derived CDR1 and CDR2 are MDHEN and SYDVKM. Trimming stripped 3 bases from V and 7 bases from J, with 22 bases between. The CDR3 covers 16 residues. The chain's CDR3 is CASSLWRWRGGNEQYF. In nucleotides, the CDR3 is TGTGCCAGCAGTTTGTGGCGGTGGCGCGGGGGCAATGAGCAGTACTTC.

The chain carries TRBV6-5 and TRBJ2-3; possibly TRBD1 or TRBD2 for D (6 bases each). From germline, CDR1 is MNHEY and CDR2 SVGAGI. There are 18 residues in the CDR3. V lost 2 bases, J lost 1 base, and 19 bases lay in between. The CDR3 bases are TGTGCCAGCAGTTACACAGGGCCGCGGGACTTCCGCACAGATACGCAGTATTTT. It specifies CASSYTGPRDFRTDTQYF.

V gene TRBV5-1 combines with J gene TRBJ1-2; maybe TRBD1 (6 bases). CDR1 is SGHRS, CDR2 YFSETQ, per germline. This CDR3 spans 13 amino acids. V was trimmed by 7 bases and J by 7 bases, leaving 17 bases between them. The CDR3 DNA sequence: TGCGCCAGCGCCCCCCAGGGGCAGGGTGGCTACACCTTC. It codes for CASAPQGQGGYTF.

This clonotype has just one count. The V call is TRBV28, the J call TRBJ2-1; 10 bases map to TRBD2. Germline lookup yields CDR1 MDHEN and CDR2 SYDVKM. V dropped 4 bases and J dropped 7; count of bases not matched to a gene: 7. The CDR3 length is 15 residues. This CDR3 is CASSSPLAGVNEQFF. The CDR3 DNA sequence: TGTGCCAGCAGTTCCCCGCTAGCGGGAGTGAATGAGCAGTTCTTC.

The chain recombines TRBV5-1 with TRBJ1-3, with no clear D. Germline lookup yields CDR1 SGHRS and CDR2 YFSETQ. V lost 4 bases, J lost 3 bases, and 17 bases lay in between. There are 16 residues in the CDR3. CDR3: CASSPVPQDGGNTIYF. The CDR3 DNA sequence: TGCGCCAGCAGCCCGGTACCCCAGGATGGTGGAAACACCATATATTTT.

In this sample, this clonotype turned up a few times. This sequence joins TRBV12-3 or TRBV12-4 and TRBJ1-1; 9 bases map to TRBD1. V shed 6 bases and J 1 base; nucleotides not matched to a gene: 12. The CDR3 has 17 residues. The CDR3 spells CASSGTGRNARNTEAFF. As DNA, the CDR3 is TGTGCCAGCAGCGGGACAGGGAGAAATGCTAGGAACACTGAAGCTTTCTTT.

The gene calls are TRBV5-1 and TRBJ2-1; 11 nucleotides align to TRBD2. The J call may be faulty, since TRBJ2-7 better matches the DNA end. CDR3 length: 15 amino acids. The germline V gene has CDR1 SGHRS and CDR2 YFSETQ. The CDR3 region is CASSMGLADYNEQYF. The CDR3 DNA is TGCGCCAGCAGCATGGGACTAGCGGATTACAATGAGCAGTACTTC.

A word on this clonotype: The junction departs from germline at one end; a sequencing error may be responsible. The V call is TRBV5-1, the J call TRBJ2-1, with TRBD1 matching 9 bases. The CDR3 is 15 residues long. Germline lookup yields CDR1 SGHRS and CDR2 YFSETQ. Written as DNA, the CDR3 is TGCGCCAGCAGCTTAGACAGGGGGAATTACAAGGAGCTGTTCTTC. It translates to CASSLDRGNYKELFF.

This clonotype was counted a few times. V is TRBV20-1 and J is TRBJ2-3, with unresolved D. CDR3 length equals 12 residues. Germline V gives CDR1 DFQATT, CDR2 SNEGSKA (reference sequence). Deletions cut 5 bases from V and 7 bases from J, with 13 bases between. The CDR3 region has the DNA TGCAGTGCTTTAAGCCCGCCGAATACGCAGTATTTT. As protein: CSALSPPNTQYF.

There are a few counts of this clonotype. CDR3 residues: CASSSGQSHTEAFF. The CDR3 DNA sequence: TGTGCCAGCAGCTCCGGACAGAGCCATACTGAAGCTTTCTTT. The rearrangement uses TRBV7-2 and TRBJ1-1, with D possibly being TRBD1 (6 bases). The CDR3 is 14 amino acids. Germline V lookup: CDR1 SGHTA, CDR2 FQGNSA. Trimming took 4 bases from V and 5 from J, leaving 14 bases between them.

The chain joins TRBV7-2 to TRBJ1-2; the D is unclear. V was trimmed by 1 base and J by 1 base, leaving 10 bases between them. This CDR3 has 15 residues. Germline CDR1 is SGHTA and CDR2 is FQGNSA. This CDR3 is CASSLDQGRNYGYTF. The CDR3, as DNA: TGTGCCAGCAGCTTAGATCAAGGGCGTAACTATGGCTACACCTTC.

V and J are TRBV25-1 and TRBJ2-5, with D uncertain. This CDR3 is 11 amino acids long. Germline V gene data show CDR1 as MGHDK and CDR2 as SYGVNS. V gave up 10 bases and J gave up 11 bases, with 17 bases separating them. CDR3 sequence reads: CATAIYNEQYF. CDR3 coding DNA: TGTGCCACCGCTATCTACAATGAGCAGTACTTC.

V usage is TRBV27 and J usage is TRBJ1-6; no clear D gene. Trimming removed 6 bases from V and 9 bases from J, with 15 bases in between. CDR1 and CDR2 (germline): MNHEY, SMNVEV (reference sequence). The CDR3 runs to 14 residues. DNA for the CDR3: TGTGCCAGCAGCACGGGCATATCAAGTTCACCCCTCCACTTT. Protein product: CASSTGISSSPLHF.

This chain links TRBV29-1 with TRBJ2-7, with D possibly being TRBD2 (7 bases). Looked up from germline, CDR1 is SQVTM and CDR2 is ANQGSEA. The CDR3 covers 13 residues. V was clipped by 6 bases and J by 4 bases, with 16 bases between them. CDR3 region: CSVVLGGAYEQYF. The CDR3 DNA sequence: TGCAGCGTAGTGCTTGGGGGGGCATACGAGCAGTACTTC.

V is TRBV20-1 and J is TRBJ2-5; D possibly uses TRBD1 or TRBD2 (5 bases each). Germline assignment: CDR1 DFQATT and CDR2 SNEGSKA (reference sequence). Trimming removed 1 base from V and 5 bases from J, with 8 bases in between. The CDR3 contains 12 residues. The CDR3 DNA sequence: TGCAGTGCTAGAGTCGGGGCGGAGACCCAGTACTTC. Amino acid sequence: CSARVGAETQYF.

The chain employs TRBV12-3 or TRBV12-4 and TRBJ2-1, with D perhaps matching TRBD2 (5 bases). This CDR3 has 14 residues. With 7 bases removed from V and 5 bases from J, the gap between germline ends came to 15 bases. In DNA form, the CDR3 reads TGTGCCAGCACCCTCACGGGGTTCAACAATGAGCAGTTCTTC. Amino acid sequence: CASTLTGFNNEQFF.

The chain recombines TRBV20-1 with TRBJ2-3; 9 bases map to TRBD2. The V gene end was trimmed by 0 bases and the J gene end by 4 bases; junction bases not matched to a gene: 8. This CDR3 is 16 amino acids long. CDR1 and CDR2 from the germline V gene are DFQATT and SNEGSKA (reference sequence). This chain's CDR3 is CSARDYLAGDADTQYF. The CDR3 coding sequence is TGCAGTGCTAGAGATTACTTAGCGGGAGACGCAGATACGCAGTATTTT.

This clonotype was counted many times. The chain employs TRBV3-1 and TRBJ2-7, with TRBD1 identical over 10 bases. V lost 0 bases, J lost 4 bases, and 3 bases stayed unmatched. This CDR3 region has 15 residues. Germline values: CDR1 LGHDT, CDR2 YNNKEL (reference sequence). CDR3 loop: CASSQDTDRGYEQYF. For the CDR3, the DNA is TGTGCCAGCAGCCAAGATACGGACAGGGGGTACGAGCAGTACTTC.

This clonotype was seen more than once but under ten times. V and J are TRBV11-2 and TRBJ2-7; tentatively, D is TRBD1 or TRBD2 (5 bases each). CDR3 length: 17 residues. The V gene's germline CDR1 is SGHAT and CDR2 FQNNGV. V was pared by 1 base and J by 5 bases, with 21 bases between. The CDR3 DNA reads TGTGCCAGCAGCTTAGTTCGGGGCTCCTCGATGATGGACGAGCAGTACTTC. The encoded protein is CASSLVRGSSMMDEQYF.

On this clonotype itself: The junction departs from germline at one end; a sequencing error may be responsible. The genes are TRBV9 and TRBJ2-1; D may be TRBD1 or TRBD2 (5 bases each). The length of the CDR3 is 12 residues. Germline CDR1 reads SGDLS; CDR2 reads YYNGEE. The CDR3 sequence is CAGSGLGDEQFF. CDR3 sequence (DNA): TGTGCCGGCAGCGGTTTAGGGGATGAGCAGTTCTTC.

The chain links TRBV20-1 to TRBJ1-2; 9 positions match TRBD1. The germline gives CDR1 DFQATT, CDR2 SNEGSKA (reference sequence). Losses at the gene ends were 1 base for V and 4 bases for J; bases not matched to a gene: 4. This CDR3 has 14 amino acids. The CDR3: CSARARDRVYGYTF. The DNA for the CDR3 is TGCAGTGCTAGAGCCCGGGACAGGGTCTATGGCTACACCTTC.

This chain links TRBV20-1 with TRBJ1-2; D is possibly TRBD1 (5 bases). The CDR3 covers 16 residues. V lost 5 bases to trimming and J lost 5 bases, with 24 bases between them. From germline, CDR1 is DFQATT and CDR2 SNEGSKA (reference sequence). Here the CDR3 reads CSAPPDSTPETYGYTF. In DNA form, the CDR3 reads TGCAGTGCTCCACCTGACAGTACCCCGGAGACATATGGCTACACCTTC.